This T cell receptor (beta chain) was documented in a study of cytomegalovirus exposure and HLA in healthy donors. General observations from the study: The listing of 150 to 200 TCR beta chains classed them as cytomegalovirus-associated.

Trimming took 9 bases from V and 8 from J, leaving 16 bases between them. This CDR3 spans 12 amino acids. Germline CDR1 is ENHRY and CDR2 is SYGVKD. The validation cohort, a group of 130 or so subjects, included the donors and was separate from the approximately 680-subject first cohort. This clone has only a few counts. Antigen specificity is unknown. This table comes from immunoSEQ multiplex PCR, and its TCRdb copy is limited to in-frame clones, with some not included. The sample shows approximately 270,000 clones, around 85% of them seen only once. Sequenced input: PBMCs. The J gene is TRBJ1-2, the V gene TRBV10-3, with a weak D call TRBD1 (6 bases). The source is a young woman in good health and CMV-seronegative. CDR3 sequence (DNA): TGTGCCATTCAACAGGGAAACGGGGGCTACACCTTC. It translates to CAIQQGNGGYTF.